A single sample is the source of the 29 T cell receptor beta chains below, sequenced in a study of blood T cell repertoires in COVID-19. The assay was immunoSEQ multiplex PCR, and TCRdb's table has in-frame clones only and misses some. Altogether about 210,000 clones are present, 84% being singletons, with the ten largest covering about 7.3%. The sample was peripheral blood. The receptors were gathered from a woman between 45 and 60 years old with active or convalescent COVID-19.

The chain is built from TRBV19 and TRBJ1-6; 9 bases align to TRBD1. V trimming: 5 bases; J trimming: 8 bases; junction bases outside the gene matches: 19. The CDR3 is 19 residues long. Germline CDR1 LNHDA, CDR2 SQIVND (reference sequence). Written as DNA, the CDR3 is TGTGCCAGTAGTCCCTTCGCTTTACCCTTCGACAGGGGGTATTCACCCCTCCACTTT. Translating it yields CASSPFALPFDRGYSPLHF.

The chain is built from TRBV6-5 and TRBJ2-2; TRBD1 agrees at 9 bases. This CDR3 is 13 amino acids long. V shed 8 bases, J shed 6 bases, and the junction held 4 bases outside the gene matches. Looked up from germline, CDR1 is MNHEY and CDR2 is SVGAGI. In DNA form, the CDR3 reads TGTGCCAGCTCAGACAGGGGGGCCGGGGAGCTGTTTTTT. This codes for CASSDRGAGELFF.

This rearrangement joins TRBV19 to TRBJ1-2; D unresolved. CDR1 LNHDA and CDR2 SQIVND come from the germline V gene (reference sequence). V was clipped by 5 bases and J by 5 bases, with 9 bases between them. CDR3 length equals 12 residues. CDR3 amino acids: CASSFAGYGYTF. CDR3 sequence (DNA): TGTGCCAGTAGTTTTGCAGGTTATGGCTACACCTTC.

The V call is TRBV5-1, the J call TRBJ1-4; D not resolved. The CDR3 totals 13 residues. Germline CDR1 and CDR2: SGHRS and YFSETQ. Deletions cut 7 bases from V and 5 bases from J, with 12 bases between. Here the CDR3 reads CASHGVANEKLFF. CDR3 nucleotides: TGCGCCAGCCACGGGGTGGCAAATGAAAAACTGTTTTTT.

The genes are TRBV3-1 (or the pseudogene TRBV3-2) and TRBJ1-5; D is unclear. Trimming took 1 base from V and 4 from J, leaving 11 bases between them. Germline V gene sequence: CDR1 LGHDT, CDR2 YNNKEL (reference sequence). This CDR3 has 15 amino acids. CDR3 coding DNA: TGTGCCAGCAGCCAAGGACATCACGGAAATCAGCCCCAGCATTTT. The encoded protein is CASSQGHHGNQPQHF.

This sequence joins TRBV4-2 and TRBJ1-5; tentatively, D is TRBD1 (6 bases). Trimming shortened V by 4 bases and J by 2 bases, and 18 bases separated the two germline ends. Germline loops: CDR1 LGHNA, CDR2 YNFKEQ. The CDR3 extends over 17 amino acids. The CDR3 region is CASSLGVGAEGNQPQHF. CDR3 DNA sequence: TGTGCCAGCAGCCTCGGGGTGGGGGCCGAGGGCAATCAGCCCCAGCATTTT.

The chain combines TRBV27 with TRBJ1-2; TRBD1 agrees at 7 bases. CDR3 length equals 16 residues. J lost 4 bases, V lost 6 bases, and 14 bases had no gene match. Per the germline V gene, CDR1 is MNHEY and CDR2 is SMNVEV (reference sequence). The chain's CDR3 is CASSRAPSGTAYGYTF. DNA for the CDR3: TGTGCCAGCAGCCGGGCACCCTCCGGGACAGCCTATGGCTACACCTTC.

This clone was seen just once. This rearrangement joins TRBV20-1 to TRBJ2-3; TRBD1 aligns across 8 bases. Trimming at V came to 6 bases and at J to 7 bases, leaving 3 bases not matched to a gene. CDR3 length: 11 residues. Germline V lookup: CDR1 DFQATT, CDR2 SNEGSKA (reference sequence). DNA of the CDR3: TGCAGTGCCTGGACAGGGCATACGCAGTATTTT. Protein product: CSAWTGHTQYF.

J is TRBJ1-2 and V is TRBV5-4; 7 nucleotides agree with TRBD1. The CDR3 consists of 15 residues. CDR1 SGHNT and CDR2 YYREEE come from the germline V gene (reference sequence). J was trimmed by 7 bases and V by 1 base; bases with no gene match: 10. The CDR3 sequence: CASSLTGAPLIGYTF. In DNA, the CDR3 is TGTGCCAGCAGCTTGACAGGGGCGCCCTTAATTGGCTACACCTTC.

This chain joins TRBV18 and TRBJ2-3; D is ambiguous. Germline assignment: CDR1 KGHSH and CDR2 LQKENI. V was trimmed by 2 bases and J by 3 bases, leaving 12 bases between them. This CDR3 has 15 residues. This CDR3 reads CASSPTAVMTDTQYF. In DNA form, the CDR3 reads TGTGCCAGCTCACCAACAGCTGTGATGACAGATACGCAGTATTTT.

This clone occurred once. The chain recombines TRBV10-3 with TRBJ1-1; 12 bases fit TRBD1. From germline, CDR1 is ENHRY and CDR2 SYGVKD. Trimming cost V 6 bases and J 6 bases; bases outside gene matches: 5. This CDR3 region has 14 residues. The CDR3 loop is CAIRRDRGRSEAFF. DNA for the CDR3: TGTGCCATCAGGAGGGACAGGGGGCGTTCTGAAGCTTTCTTT.

This clone was seen a few times. This chain links TRBV6-5 with TRBJ1-1, with a possible D match to TRBD1 (6 bases). The V end was cut by 5 bases, the J end by 1 base, with 11 bases between. From germline, CDR1 is MNHEY and CDR2 SVGAGI. The CDR3 has 14 residues. The chain's CDR3 is CASSPGQTNTEAFF. Here the CDR3 DNA reads TGTGCCAGCAGTCCGGGACAAACGAACACTGAAGCTTTCTTT.

This chain uses TRBV18 with TRBJ1-1; D perhaps matches TRBD1 (6 bases). Deletions cut 3 bases from V and 5 bases from J, with 19 bases between. The germline V gene encodes CDR1 KGHSH and CDR2 LQKENI. This CDR3 spans 16 amino acids. CDR3 sequence (DNA): TGTGCCAGCTCACCTATAGAGGGGGGGAAAAGGACTGAAGCTTTCTTT. Translated, it gives CASSPIEGGKRTEAFF.

The chain links TRBV2 to TRBJ1-1, with unresolved D. V was clipped by 9 bases and J by 8 bases, with 13 bases between them. The CDR3 contains 11 residues. The germline gives CDR1 SNHLY, CDR2 FYNNEI. The CDR3 bases are TGTGCCAGGAGGAGAACCGTCGAAGCTTTCTTT. The encoded protein is CARRRTVEAFF.

The chain has TRBV7-9 and TRBJ1-4; 10 bases map to TRBD1. The CDR3 contains 16 residues. Germline CDR1 is SEHNR and CDR2 is FQNEAQ (reference sequence). Unmatched junction bases numbered 3, after V lost 1 base and J lost 4 bases. The CDR3: CASSLGGQGYNEKLFF. CDR3 nucleotides: TGTGCCAGCAGCTTAGGGGGACAGGGGTATAATGAAAAACTGTTTTTT.

The chain carries TRBV6-5 and TRBJ2-1, with D perhaps matching TRBD2 (5 bases). This CDR3 has 12 residues. Trimming stripped 7 bases from V and 8 bases from J, with 12 bases between. In germline, CDR1 is MNHEY, CDR2 SVGAGI. The CDR3 DNA follows: TGTGCCAGCACTACCGGGGTTCATGAGCAGTTCTTC. This sequence encodes CASTTGVHEQFF.

V is TRBV6-5 and J is TRBJ2-7; unclear D gene. The CDR3 has 13 residues. The germline V gene encodes CDR1 MNHEY and CDR2 SVGAGI. Between the trimmed V and J ends, which lost 8 bases and 2 bases, there was a span of 13 bases. The chain's CDR3 is CASSVDSAYEQYF. DNA for the CDR3: TGTGCCAGCTCGGTAGACTCGGCCTACGAGCAGTACTTC.

V usage is TRBV9 and J usage is TRBJ1-2, with D possibly being TRBD1 (5 bases). Between the trimmed V and J ends, which lost 3 bases and 9 bases, there was a span of 15 bases. Germline V CDR1 and CDR2: SGDLS, YYNGEE. The CDR3 totals 13 residues. The CDR3 nucleotides read TGTGCCAGCAGCGCCCAAGGGGCAGGCCGCTACACCTTC. Amino acid sequence: CASSAQGAGRYTF.

Written as DNA, the CDR3 is TGTGCCAGCAGTCCTAGTCCCGGGACAGGTTCGAACACCGGGGAGCTGTTTTTT. Residues: CASSPSPGTGSNTGELFF. This chain uses TRBV6-6 with TRBJ2-2; 8 bases map to TRBD1. This CDR3 is built from 18 residues. The germline CDR1 and CDR2 sequences are MNHNY and SVGAGI (reference sequence). V was clipped by 5 bases and J by 0 bases; unmatched bases: 11.

V and J are TRBV3-1 (or the pseudogene TRBV3-2) and TRBJ2-7; possibly TRBD1 for D (6 bases). The germline V and J ends were trimmed by 4 bases and 0 bases, with 10 bases remaining between them. The CDR3 is 14 residues long. The germline V gene encodes CDR1 LGHDT and CDR2 YNNKEL (reference sequence). In DNA, the CDR3 is TGTGCCAGCAGCCTCACGGACAGCTCCTACGAGCAGTACTTC. The encoded protein is CASSLTDSSYEQYF.

The chain joins TRBV10-3 to TRBJ1-2, with D unclear. The germline V gene has CDR1 ENHRY and CDR2 SYGVKD. The CDR3 has 10 amino acids. The V and J ends lost 11 bases and 7 bases respectively, with 11 bases between them. Here the CDR3 reads CAAGRAGYTF. For the CDR3, the DNA is TGTGCCGCGGGGAGGGCTGGCTACACCTTC.

The chain has TRBV3-1 (or the pseudogene TRBV3-2) and TRBJ1-2; D ambiguous. V was trimmed by 2 bases and J by 8 bases, leaving 9 bases between them. There are 12 residues in the CDR3. The V gene's germline CDR1 is LGHDT and CDR2 YNNKEL (reference sequence). In DNA form, the CDR3 reads TGTGCCAGCAGCCAAAACAGAGAGGGCTACACCTTC. Translating gives CASSQNREGYTF.

V is TRBV7-2 and J is TRBJ2-5; TRBD2 matches at 7 bases. V lost 1 base, J lost 2 bases, and 4 bases stayed unmatched. Germline CDR1 and CDR2: SGHTA and FQGNSA. This CDR3 spans 15 amino acids. CDR3 coding DNA: TGTGCCAGCAGCTTAGGACGGGGGGTTCAAGAGACCCAGTACTTC. Translation gives CASSLGRGVQETQYF.

This rearrangement joins TRBV19 to TRBJ1-5; TRBD1 matches at 8 bases. Germline loops: CDR1 LNHDA, CDR2 SQIVND (reference sequence). J gave up 1 base and V 4 bases, and 9 bases lay outside the gene matches. The CDR3 totals 17 residues. Written as DNA, the CDR3 is TGTGCCAGTAGTAGGACCGGGACAGGTCGGAGCAATCAGCCCCAGCATTTT. It yields the protein CASSRTGTGRSNQPQHF.

Comments on this clone: Other DNA variants within this sample encode the same CDR3. The chain carries TRBV18 and TRBJ2-7; 8 bases line up with TRBD1. Looked up from germline, CDR1 is KGHSH and CDR2 is LQKENI. V gave up 3 bases and J gave up 2 bases; unmatched junction bases: 3. This CDR3 region has 14 residues. This CDR3 reads CASSPGQGTYEQYF. The CDR3 DNA sequence: TGTGCCAGCTCACCCGGACAGGGTACCTACGAGCAGTACTTC.

Of note for this clone: Other DNA variants within this sample encode the same CDR3. CDR3 loop: CASSLGVGDYGYTF. The CDR3 DNA is TGCGCCAGCAGCTTGGGGGTAGGGGACTATGGCTACACCTTC. The chain is built from TRBV5-1 and TRBJ1-2, with D maybe TRBD1 (5 bases). The V and J ends lost 0 bases and 3 bases respectively, with 9 bases between them. This CDR3 is built from 14 residues. Per the germline V gene, CDR1 is SGHRS and CDR2 is YFSETQ. The variable domain in full, with the rest retrieved from reference TRBV5-1 and TRBJ1-2, is KAGVTQTPRYLIKTRGQQVTLSCSPISGHRSVSWYQQTPGQGLQFLFEYFSETQRNKGNFPGRFSGRQFSNSRSEMNVSTLELGDSALYLCASSLGVGDYGYTFGSGTRLTVV.

J is TRBJ1-3 and V is TRBV5-1; tentative D call: TRBD1 (5 bases). This CDR3 is 14 amino acids long. The germline gives CDR1 SGHRS, CDR2 YFSETQ. V dropped 0 bases and J dropped 4 bases, with 8 bases sitting between them. The CDR3 coding sequence is TGCGCCAGCAGCTTGGATACAGGCGGAAACACCATATATTTT. This sequence encodes CASSLDTGGNTIYF.

The sample holds one count of this clone. V is TRBV7-3 and J is TRBJ2-1; 10 nucleotides agree with TRBD2. CDR3 length: 15 residues. J lost 12 bases, V lost 5 bases, and 13 bases had no gene match. Germline V gene sequence: CDR1 SGHTA, CDR2 FQGTGA. CDR3 nucleotides: TGTGCCAGCAGCGAAACCCCGGGACTAGCGAGAGGGCAGTTCTTC. Translated, it gives CASSETPGLARGQFF. Using reference TRBV7-3 and TRBJ2-1 for the parts outside the CDR3, the full variable domain is GAGVSQTPSNKVTEKGKYVELRCDPISGHTALYWYRQSLGQGPEFLIYFQGTGAADDSGLPNDRFFAVRPEGSVSTLKIQRTERGDSAVYLCASSETPGLARGQFFGPGTRLTVL.

The rearrangement joins TRBV7-9 to TRBJ1-1; possible D gene TRBD1, 5 bases. Germline CDR1 reads SEHNR; CDR2 reads FQNEAQ (reference sequence). The CDR3 contains 14 residues. V shed 3 bases and J shed 4 bases, with 12 bases lying between them. This CDR3 reads CASSLSGLSTEAFF. The CDR3 region has the DNA TGTGCCAGCAGCTTGTCAGGGTTGAGCACTGAAGCTTTCTTT. Together with reference TRBV7-9 and TRBJ1-1, the CDR3 gives the full variable domain: DTGVSQNPRHKITKRGQNVTFRCDPISEHNRLYWYRQTLGQGPEFLTYFQNEAQLEKSRLLSDRFSAERPKGSFSTLEIQRTEQGDSAMYLCASSLSGLSTEAFFGQGTRLTVV.